Below, 25 T cell receptor beta chains from the same sample are listed, as sequenced in a study of blood T cell repertoires in COVID-19. Only in-frame clones appear in the TCRdb table, and some are missing; sequencing was by immunoSEQ multiplex PCR. The table shows 200,000 to 250,000 clones, with around nine tenths occurring only once. Sequencing was done on a sample of peripheral blood. The receptors stem from a woman in her late teens or twenties who had recovered from COVID-19.

The V call is TRBV3-1 (or the pseudogene TRBV3-2), the J call TRBJ2-1, with a possible D match to TRBD2 (6 bases). The ends were cut back, 6 bases at V and 3 bases at J, with 18 bases in the middle. Per the germline V gene, CDR1 is LGHDT and CDR2 is YNNKEL (reference sequence). CDR3 length equals 16 residues. The CDR3 sequence is CASSLERLASYNEQFF. CDR3 bases: TGTGCCAGCAGTCTCGAGAGGCTAGCGAGCTACAATGAGCAGTTCTTC.

This clone was found once. The chain joins TRBV5-1 to TRBJ1-1; unclear D gene. Trimming pared 4 bases from V and 6 bases from J, leaving 10 bases between. The CDR3 is 12 amino acids. Looked up from germline, CDR1 is SGHRS and CDR2 is YFSETQ. The CDR3 protein is CASSLKGAEAFF. CDR3 coding DNA: TGCGCCAGCAGCCTTAAAGGAGCTGAAGCTTTCTTT.

The chain carries TRBV9 and TRBJ2-7; 9 nucleotides align to TRBD1. Germline values: CDR1 SGDLS, CDR2 YYNGEE. This CDR3 is built from 14 residues. The J segment lost 3 bases and the V segment lost 4 bases, leaving 5 bases of the junction unmatched. CDR3 residues: CASSPEGQGYEQYF. CDR3 nucleotides: TGTGCCAGCAGCCCCGAGGGACAGGGCTACGAGCAGTACTTC.

This chain connects TRBV15 to TRBJ2-7; D is possibly TRBD2 (5 bases). Trimming took off 1 base at V and 2 bases at J, with 18 bases between the two ends. CDR3 size: 17 residues. Germline CDR1 LNHNV, CDR2 YYDKDF (reference sequence). CDR3 sequence reads: CATSRGGHAGLAYEQYF. The CDR3 coding sequence is TGTGCCACCAGCAGAGGAGGGCACGCGGGTTTAGCCTACGAGCAGTACTTC.

This chain connects TRBV21-1 to TRBJ2-7; the D segment call TRBD2 is taken from the table without a DNA check. TRBV21-1 constitutes a pseudogene. The CDR3 covers 15 residues. The CDR3 nucleotides read TGTGCCAGCAGCCGCCGGGTAGTATCTTCCTACGAGCAGTACTTC. It specifies CASSRRVVSSYEQYF.

The chain links TRBV4-1 to TRBJ1-2; TRBD1 might be the D (6 bases). Deletions cut 1 base from V and 8 bases from J, with 14 bases between. The length of the CDR3 is 14 residues. CDR1 MGHRA and CDR2 YSYEKL come from the germline V gene. CDR3 nucleotide sequence: TGCGCCAGCAGCCAAGGTTGGGACACGAGAGGCTACACCTTC. Translation: CASSQGWDTRGYTF.

The J gene is TRBJ1-5, the V gene TRBV9, with 7 nucleotides matching TRBD1. Germline-derived CDR1 and CDR2 are SGDLS and YYNGEE. This CDR3 spans 15 amino acids. The junction had 5 bases not matched to a gene; V was cut back by 3 bases and J by 2 bases. CDR3 DNA sequence: TGTGCCAGCAGCGAGGAGGGGGCAGGCAATCAGCCCCAGCATTTT. Amino acid sequence: CASSEEGAGNQPQHF. Full variable domain (missing parts from reference TRBV9 and TRBJ1-5): DSGVTQTPKHLITATGQRVTLRCSPRSGDLSVYWYQQSLDQGLQFLIQYYNGEERAKGNILERFSAQQFPDLHSELNLSSLELGDSALYFCASSEEGAGNQPQHFGDGTRLSIL.

V and J are TRBV13 and TRBJ2-2; 13 bases align to TRBD2. The CDR3 consists of 17 residues. Germline CDR1 PRHDT, CDR2 FYEKMQ (reference sequence). Trimming removed 4 bases from V and 5 bases from J; junction bases left unmatched: 7. This CDR3 is CASSSGTSGAWTGELFF. CDR3 sequence (DNA): TGTGCCAGCAGCTCTGGGACTAGCGGGGCTTGGACCGGGGAGCTGTTTTTT.

The rearrangement links TRBV4-1 to TRBJ1-3, with D uncertain. This CDR3 contains 14 residues. Germline loops: CDR1 MGHRA, CDR2 YSYEKL. Trimming stripped 2 bases from V and 8 bases from J, with 13 bases between. In DNA form, the CDR3 reads TGCGCCAGCAGCCAACCGTTCACCCGGGACACCATATATTTT. Encoded protein: CASSQPFTRDTIYF.

The chain employs TRBV5-1 and TRBJ2-7, with 8 bases lining up with TRBD2. Germline-derived CDR1 and CDR2 are SGHRS and YFSETQ. This CDR3 region has 18 residues. J was trimmed by 1 base and V by 1 base; bases with no gene match: 13. The CDR3 spells CASSLFSGLGGVSYEQYF. The CDR3 DNA is TGCGCCAGCAGCTTGTTTTCGGGACTAGGAGGCGTATCCTACGAGCAGTACTTC. Full variable domain (remainder filled in from reference TRBV5-1 and TRBJ2-7): KAGVTQTPRYLIKTRGQQVTLSCSPISGHRSVSWYQQTPGQGLQFLFEYFSETQRNKGNFPGRFSGRQFSNSRSEMNVSTLELGDSALYLCASSLFSGLGGVSYEQYFGPGTRLTVT.

The chain uses TRBV9 and TRBJ2-7; D is unresolved. The CDR3 is 15 residues long. V was pared by 0 bases and J by 1 base, with 11 bases between. Germline lookup yields CDR1 SGDLS and CDR2 YYNGEE. CDR3 sequence reads: CASSVDFSLSYEQYF. DNA for the CDR3: TGTGCCAGCAGCGTAGATTTTAGCCTTTCCTACGAGCAGTACTTC. Full variable domain (outside the CDR3, taken from reference TRBV9 and TRBJ2-7): DSGVTQTPKHLITATGQRVTLRCSPRSGDLSVYWYQQSLDQGLQFLIQYYNGEERAKGNILERFSAQQFPDLHSELNLSSLELGDSALYFCASSVDFSLSYEQYFGPGTRLTVT.

The rearrangement joins TRBV7-3 to TRBJ2-2, with 9 bases matching TRBD1. V lost 5 bases to trimming and J lost 5 bases; unmatched junction nucleotides: 6. The length of the CDR3 is 15 residues. Looked up from germline, CDR1 is SGHTA and CDR2 is FQGTGA. The CDR3 region has the DNA TGTGCCAGCAGCCGTGGGACAGGGAAGACCGGGGAGCTGTTTTTT. Translating it yields CASSRGTGKTGELFF.

The V call is TRBV15, the J call TRBJ2-7, with 9 bases identical to TRBD1. This CDR3 spans 13 amino acids. Germline V gene data show CDR1 as LNHNV and CDR2 as YYDKDF (reference sequence). V lost 8 bases, J lost 7 bases, and 9 bases stayed unmatched. CDR3 DNA: TGTGCCACCGGCCGGGACAGGGTAAATGAGCAGTACTTC. Protein: CATGRDRVNEQYF.

The rearrangement links TRBV6-2 or TRBV6-3 to TRBJ1-2, with a weak D call TRBD1 (5 bases). The CDR3 runs 16 residues. V lost 2 bases and J 0 bases, leaving 13 bases between the germline ends. The germline gives CDR1 MNHEY, CDR2 SVGEGT. The CDR3 reads CASSYQKGSANYGYTF. Written as DNA, the CDR3 is TGTGCCAGCAGTTACCAGAAGGGGTCGGCTAACTATGGCTACACCTTC.

This chain connects TRBV10-3 to TRBJ2-7, with D possibly TRBD1 on 6 matching bases. V was clipped by 7 bases and J by 5 bases, with 18 bases between them. Looked up from germline, CDR1 is ENHRY and CDR2 is SYGVKD. The CDR3 runs 14 residues. The CDR3 here is CAINQGSRTDEQYF. In nucleotides, the CDR3 is TGTGCCATCAACCAGGGGTCCCGGACGGACGAGCAGTACTTC.

The chain is built from TRBV6-5 and TRBJ2-1, with a possible D match to TRBD1 (5 bases). CDR3 size: 16 residues. Per germline, CDR1 MNHEY and CDR2 SVGAGI. The V end lost 4 bases, the J end lost 0 bases, and 13 bases lay between the germline ends. This CDR3 is CASSSRDSGSYNEQFF. CDR3 coding DNA: TGTGCCAGCAGTTCCCGAGACAGTGGCTCCTACAATGAGCAGTTCTTC.

This chain connects TRBV11-3 to TRBJ2-7; unclear D gene. V shed 1 base and J shed 3 bases, with 16 bases lying between them. This CDR3 has 16 amino acids. Looked up from germline, CDR1 is SGHNT and CDR2 is YENEEA. The CDR3, as DNA: TGTGCCAGCAGCTTAGCCGACGCAGAGTACAGCTACGAGCAGTACTTC. This gives the protein CASSLADAEYSYEQYF.

The rearrangement uses TRBV30 and TRBJ1-2; D gene uncertain. CDR3 length equals 17 residues. Germline V gives CDR1 GTSNPN, CDR2 SVGIG (reference sequence). Trimming shortened V by 1 base and J by 6 bases, and 24 bases separated the two germline ends. CDR3 residues: CAWSGSPTQTSPNGYTF. Here the CDR3 DNA reads TGTGCCTGGAGTGGAAGCCCCACCCAGACTTCACCCAATGGCTACACCTTC.

This clone was found once. The DNA for the CDR3 is TGTGCCAGCAGCCCTGCGCAACCTCCTAACTATGGCTACACCTTC. It yields the protein CASSPAQPPNYGYTF. The chain joins TRBV14 to TRBJ1-2; D not resolved. CDR3 length: 15 amino acids. Trimming shortened V by 4 bases and J by 0 bases, and 12 bases separated the two germline ends. The germline V gene encodes CDR1 SGHDN and CDR2 FVKESK.

The chain carries TRBV7-9 and TRBJ1-2, with TRBD1 as a possible D gene (5 bases). CDR1 SEHNR and CDR2 FQNEAQ come from the germline V gene (reference sequence). V was trimmed by 1 base and J by 2 bases, leaving 14 bases between them. This CDR3 has 16 residues. The CDR3 DNA reads as TGTGCCAGCAGCTTAGACGGGACTCATCTCAACTATGGCTACACCTTC. Translating it yields CASSLDGTHLNYGYTF.

This sequence joins TRBV4-1 and TRBJ2-6; TRBD2 aligns across 13 bases. J lost 3 bases, V lost 4 bases, and 9 bases had no gene match. CDR1 is MGHRA, CDR2 YSYEKL, per germline. The CDR3 spans 19 residues. The CDR3 protein is CASSLTSGRAGGGANVLTF. For the CDR3, the DNA is TGCGCCAGCAGCCTAACTAGCGGGAGGGCCGGTGGTGGGGCCAACGTCCTGACTTTC.

J is TRBJ1-2 and V is TRBV6-5; the match to TRBD1 covers 8 bases. The CDR3 runs 15 residues. Germline-derived CDR1 and CDR2 are MNHEY and SVGAGI. Germline trimming cut 8 bases from V and 8 bases from J; bases unmatched to any gene: 16. CDR3 amino acids: CASSGRTGYKGGYTF. The CDR3 DNA is TGTGCCAGCTCAGGCCGGACAGGGTACAAGGGAGGCTACACCTTC.

This sequence joins TRBV2 and TRBJ1-5, with TRBD1 matching over 9 bases. This CDR3 is built from 16 residues. V was clipped by 4 bases and J by 7 bases; unmatched bases: 11. Germline V gene data show CDR1 as SNHLY and CDR2 as FYNNEI. As DNA, the CDR3 is TGTGCCAGCAGTGGACTCCCGGACAGGGGTAAACAGCCCCAGCATTTT. This gives the protein CASSGLPDRGKQPQHF.

This clone was seen a few times. V gene TRBV7-9 combines with J gene TRBJ2-2; the D is unclear. The CDR3 contains 13 residues. CDR1 SEHNR and CDR2 FQNEAQ come from the germline V gene (reference sequence). Trimming pared 5 bases from V and 1 base from J, leaving 5 bases between. CDR3 sequence: CASSIRNTGELFF. The DNA of the CDR3 is TGTGCCAGCAGCATCAGGAACACCGGGGAGCTGTTTTTT.

This clone was seen only once. The J gene is TRBJ2-3, the V gene TRBV7-6; 9 bases match TRBD2. Trimming cost V 2 bases and J 5 bases; bases outside gene matches: 8. The CDR3 totals 16 residues. The germline V gene has CDR1 SGHVS and CDR2 FNYEAQ. CDR3 bases: TGTGCCAGCAGCTTATACGTAGCGGGAGTGAAAGATACGCAGTATTTT. Translated, it gives CASSLYVAGVKDTQYF.